A selection of T cell receptor beta chains follows, all from one sample in a study of shared clonotypes between healthy human individuals. Sequencing used immunoSEQ multiplex PCR; TCRdb keeps in-frame clones, though not all of them. The sample lists about 1,800,000 clones, around 96% seen once, with around 1.2% in the top ten. The sequenced material came from naive CD8+ T cells sorted from blood. The receptors shown here come from a man between 18 and 29 years old in good health. Both conserved end residues are trimmed from each CDR3. Each record gives: V gene, J gene, CDR3 protein.

TRBV30,TRBJ2-1,AWSWRQEQF
TRBV14,TRBJ1-2,ASSQSGPGGGYT
TRBV7-9,TRBJ2-7,ASSLAGGAEQY
TRBV27,TRBJ2-4,ASSWGGPTNIQY
TRBV5-1,TRBJ1-4,ASSLAGGSDEKLF
TRBV10-2,TRBJ1-1,ASSTGSAEAF
TRBV30,TRBJ1-4,AWSVGWEDEKLF
TRBV27,TRBJ1-1,ASSALRALMNTEAF
TRBV9,TRBJ2-1,ASSDDLSGSVSGEQF
TRBV4-3,TRBJ2-4,ASSQDREDIQY
TRBV21-1,TRBJ2-2,ASSPYGTGGLRNTGELF
TRBV28,TRBJ2-7,ASSFDSYEQY
TRBV5-5,TRBJ2-7,ASSFDIGISYEQY
TRBV15,TRBJ1-1,ATSRDASMNTEAF
TRBV27,TRBJ2-7,ASSQTSGGAYEQY
TRBV30,TRBJ2-5,AWVGMGPMGTQY
TRBV19,TRBJ2-7,ASSYAGSYEQY
TRBV2,TRBJ1-1,ASSEPWDRRNTEAF
TRBV6-1,TRBJ1-2,ASSGQGVGYGYT
TRBV4-1,TRBJ2-2,ASSQKGLAGVSTGELF
TRBV9,TRBJ1-2,ASSVAGGYYGYT
TRBV5-1,TRBJ2-7,ASSLGSGGPYEQY
TRBV9,TRBJ1-2,ASSSTGGDGYT
TRBV13,TRBJ2-4,ASSTTDRRGIQY
TRBV5-3,TRBJ2-1,ARSRTSGAYNEQF
TRBV28,TRBJ2-3,ASSRITDTQY
TRBV20-1,TRBJ2-7,SAEGGREQY
TRBV27,TRBJ1-5,ASSYAGNQPQH
TRBV5-1,TRBJ2-3,ASSLAGLAGTDTQY
TRBV27,TRBJ2-2,ASSWAGGNTGELF
TRBV28,TRBJ2-2,ASSVDLLRGSFPSTGELF
TRBV4-1,TRBJ2-5,ASSQDVTTGQTQY